The T cell receptor beta chain under discussion was sequenced for a study of human T cells and chemical hapten exposure. About the research overall: All through the roughly 23-week study, the scalp of each patient received diphenylcyclopropenone doses weekly. After 6 days, upper back 0.01% DPC patch tests were scored.

Time point in this sample: patch test 3, about 24 weeks after DPC sensitization. Noted treatment: therapeutic diphenylcyclopropenone sensitization with weekly scalp DPC. Original methodology: TCRs per sample had a median of approximately 96,000 and ranged from roughly 23,224 to 700,000. TCRdb re-called the RACE reads through MiXCR, storing one row per CDR3 protein. The V and J calls here are based on TCRdb, not the publication. The sample has over 80,000 distinct CDR3 sequences; roughly 11% are singletons. In germline, CDR1 is DFQATT, CDR2 SNEGSKA (reference sequence). The CDR3 covers 14 residues. V lost 0 bases, J lost 3 bases, and 12 bases lay in between.

The sequences come from whole blood, collected in connection with sensitization to the hapten diphenylcyclopropenone (DPC). This TCR was sampled from a woman aged 30 to 39 with alopecia areata. Some clones in this sample may be carry-over from other donors' samples. The V and J genes are TRBV20-1 and TRBJ2-7; weak D call: TRBD1 (6 bases). CDR3 sequence reads: CSARDWDTNYEQYF. The CDR3 bases are TGCAGTGCTAGAGATTGGGACACCAACTACGAGCAGTACTTC.